A selection of T cell receptor beta chains follows, all from one sample in a study of shared T cell receptors in the human thymus. Here immunoSEQ multiplex PCR was the method, and the copy in TCRdb shows in-frame clones only, minus some. The table includes hundreds of thousands of clones, approximately 78% detected once. The data were also submitted as part of a second study, on human thymus T cells.

The sequencing sample was made of thymocytes. These TCRs come from a boy under two years old with a congenital heart defect. The CDR3 runs from the conserved cysteine through the conserved F or W. The D gene is left open where the match is weak. Rows give clone size only sometimes, using once, few, many, or a class for an expanded clone.

V gene	clone size	J gene	D gene	CDR3 protein	CDR3 DNA
TRBV10-2	once	TRBJ2-1	TRBD2	CASRGLVYGNEQFF	TGCGCCAGCAGGGGACTAGTGTACGGCAATGAGCAGTTCTTC
TRBV7-2	.	TRBJ2-1	.	CASSLGSVRYNEQFF	TGTGCCAGCAGCTTAGGATCGGTACGATACAATGAGCAGTTCTTC
TRBV5-4	.	TRBJ2-1	.	CASSFQGYNEQFF	TGTGCCAGCAGCTTCCAGGGATACAATGAGCAGTTCTTC
TRBV7-8	.	TRBJ2-7	TRBD2	CASSLRPIWLAGDSYEQYF	TGTGCCAGCAGCTTACGCCCAATCTGGCTAGCGGGCGACTCCTACGAGCAGTACTTC
TRBV29-1	.	TRBJ2-1	.	CSVEDPRNEQFF	TGCAGCGTTGAAGATCCTAGGAATGAGCAGTTCTTC
TRBV20-1	.	TRBJ2-7	.	CSARQGYEQYF	TGCAGTGCTAGGCAGGGCTACGAGCAGTACTTC
TRBV28	.	TRBJ1-4	.	CASSIINTGWDEKLFF	TGTGCCAGCAGCATAATCAATACAGGGTGGGATGAAAAACTGTTTTTT
TRBV9	.	TRBJ2-1	TRBD1	CASSGPGQGAPVLNEQFF	TGTGCCAGCAGCGGACCGGGACAGGGGGCTCCTGTACTCAATGAGCAGTTCTTC
TRBV5-6	.	TRBJ2-5	.	CASSLDSQETQYF	TGTGCCAGCAGCTTGGACAGCCAAGAGACCCAGTACTTC
TRBV5-4	.	TRBJ2-3	TRBD1	CASSTAGTGGTDTQYF	TGTGCCAGCAGTACAGCCGGGACAGGGGGGACAGATACGCAGTATTTT
TRBV9	.	TRBJ2-7	.	CASSVFPRGSHSPHEQYF	TGTGCCAGCAGCGTCTTCCCGAGAGGTTCCCATTCCCCCCACGAGCAGTACTTC
TRBV15	.	TRBJ2-1	TRBD2	CATSRDPTSEPGNEQFF	TGTGCCACCAGCAGAGATCCCACTAGCGAACCTGGGAATGAGCAGTTCTTC
TRBV5-1	.	TRBJ2-5	.	CASSLGRWRQEETQYF	TGCGCCAGCAGCTTGGGAAGGTGGCGACAGGAAGAGACCCAGTACTTC
TRBV10-1	.	TRBJ1-5	TRBD1	CASLTGQRVFPPQPQHF	TGCGCCAGCCTGACGGGACAGAGGGTTTTCCCACCTCAGCCCCAGCATTTT
TRBV9	.	TRBJ2-1	TRBD1	CASSENRDRESNEQFF	TGTGCCAGCAGCGAGAACCGGGACAGGGAAAGCAATGAGCAGTTCTTC
TRBV4-3	.	TRBJ2-7	TRBD1	CASSQEGQGALAPPYEQYF	TGCGCCAGCAGCCAAGAAGGACAGGGGGCCCTAGCGCCCCCCTACGAGCAGTACTTC
TRBV7-8	few	TRBJ1-2	.	CASSTKTVDGYTF	TGTGCCAGCAGCACCAAGACAGTTGATGGCTACACCTTC
TRBV7-9	.	TRBJ1-5	TRBD1	CASSSVQGANNQPQHF	TGTGCCAGCAGCTCAGTACAGGGGGCCAACAATCAGCCCCAGCATTTT
TRBV4-3	.	TRBJ2-7	TRBD1	CASSQELLELGQGYEQYF	TGCGCCAGCAGCCAAGAGTTGCTCGAATTAGGACAGGGCTACGAGCAGTACTTC